The 8 T cell receptor beta chains listed next were all sequenced from one sample in a study of blood T cell repertoires in COVID-19. TCRdb's copy holds only in-frame clones and misses some; the assay was immunoSEQ multiplex PCR. The data contain 390,000 or so clones, 86% of them singletons. The specimen sequenced was peripheral blood. These receptors were taken from a woman younger than 45 with active or convalescent COVID-19.

This rearrangement joins TRBV19 to TRBJ1-1; D gene ambiguous. This CDR3 comprises 12 residues. Germline CDR1 LNHDA, CDR2 SQIVND (reference sequence). V lost 3 bases to trimming and J lost 3 bases, with 5 bases between them. CDR3 DNA sequence: TGTGCCAGTAGTATCGGGTACACTGAAGCTTTCTTT. Its translation is CASSIGYTEAFF.

This clone occurred once. V usage is TRBV5-1 and J usage is TRBJ1-2; 8 positions agree with TRBD1. The CDR3 totals 14 residues. Looked up from germline, CDR1 is SGHRS and CDR2 is YFSETQ. The trim removed 5 bases at V and 8 bases at J, leaving 11 bases unmatched. CDR3 loop: CASSSLQGAEGYTF. The DNA of the CDR3 is TGCGCCAGCAGTTCTTTGCAGGGGGCTGAAGGCTACACCTTC.

This chain joins TRBV7-8 and TRBJ1-1; D gene uncertain. Germline lookup yields CDR1 SGHVS and CDR2 FQNEAQ. CDR3 size: 15 residues. V was pared by 7 bases and J by 6 bases, with 21 bases between. CDR3 nucleotides: TGTGCCAGCATCCAAGACCAGGCATCTTTCGCTGAAGCTTTCTTT. This codes for CASIQDQASFAEAFF.

The V and J genes are TRBV9 and TRBJ1-1; the match to TRBD1 covers 7 bases. This CDR3 spans 14 amino acids. The J segment lost 4 bases and the V segment lost 4 bases, leaving 7 bases of the junction unmatched. CDR1 is SGDLS, CDR2 YYNGEE, per germline. CDR3 residues: CASSPGQAGTEAFF. CDR3 sequence (DNA): TGTGCCAGCAGCCCCGGACAGGCGGGCACTGAAGCTTTCTTT.

This clone was observed a single time. The chain couples TRBV6-1 to TRBJ1-1, with 10 positions matching TRBD1. V shed 3 bases and J 4 bases; nucleotides not matched to a gene: 2. This CDR3 has 14 amino acids. Germline CDR1 MNHNS, CDR2 SASEGT. CDR3 bases: TGTGCCAGCAGTGAGGGACAGGGGATCACTGAAGCTTTCTTT. Its translation: CASSEGQGITEAFF.

V usage is TRBV5-4 and J usage is TRBJ1-3, with D maybe TRBD1 (6 bases). CDR1 SGHNT and CDR2 YYREEE come from the germline V gene (reference sequence). V lost 2 bases and J lost 0, with 15 bases in between. This CDR3 region has 17 residues. The CDR3 nucleotides read TGTGCCAGCAGCTTACCGACAGGAACCGACTCTGGAAACACCATATATTTT. This translates into CASSLPTGTDSGNTIYF. Using reference TRBV5-4 and TRBJ1-3 for the parts outside the CDR3, the full variable domain is ETGVTQSPTHLIKTRGQQVTLRCSSQSGHNTVSWYQQALGQGPQFIFQYYREEENGRGNFPPRFSGLQFPNYSSELNVNALELDDSALYLCASSLPTGTDSGNTIYFGEGSWLTVV.

The V and J genes are TRBV7-7 and TRBJ2-2; possibly TRBD1 for D (5 bases). The V end was cut by 2 bases, the J end by 6 bases, with 7 bases between. The CDR3 contains 13 residues. The V gene's germline CDR1 is SSHAT and CDR2 FNYEAQ (reference sequence). CDR3 sequence: CASSLQGAGELFF. CDR3 DNA sequence: TGTGCCAGCAGCTTACAAGGGGCCGGGGAGCTGTTTTTT.

The J gene is TRBJ2-2, the V gene TRBV19; TRBD2 is a possible D gene (6 bases). The CDR3 spans 15 residues. CDR1 and CDR2 (germline): LNHDA, SQIVND (reference sequence). Trimming took 7 bases from V and 2 from J, leaving 14 bases between them. The CDR3 is CASTPRDLNTGELFF. As DNA, the CDR3 is TGTGCCAGTACACCCCGGGACTTAAACACCGGGGAGCTGTTTTTT. The whole variable domain, filled in from reference TRBV19 and TRBJ2-2, reads DGGITQSPKYLFRKEGQNVTLSCEQNLNHDAMYWYRQDPGQGLRLIYYSQIVNDFQKGDIAEGYSVSREKKESFPLTVTSAQKNPTAFYLCASTPRDLNTGELFFGEGSRLTVL.